The 11 T cell receptor beta chains given below trace back to one sample, sequenced in a study of cytomegalovirus exposure and HLA in healthy donors. Both 60 Vbeta primers and 13 Jbeta primers went into the PCR. Measured with immunoSEQ multiplex PCR; TCRdb has only the in-frame clones, and not every one. The sample shows approximately 190,000 clones, approximately 78% of them seen only once. Specimen: PBMCs. The receptors here all came from a woman aged 18-29 years in good health and CMV-seronegative.

A remark on this clone: This sample also contains other DNA sequences that code for the same CDR3. The chain links TRBV7-9 to TRBJ2-5; no clear D gene. The CDR3 has 12 residues. Per the germline V gene, CDR1 is SEHNR and CDR2 is FQNEAQ (reference sequence). Trimming pared 6 bases from V and 2 bases from J, leaving 7 bases between. This chain's CDR3 is CASSSFQETQYF. Here the CDR3 DNA reads TGTGCCAGCAGTTCATTTCAAGAGACCCAGTACTTC.

The DNA of the CDR3 is TGCGCCAGCAGCATAGGACTAGCGGGGGGAAACAATGAGCAGTTCTTC. This translates into CASSIGLAGGNNEQFF. The V gene is TRBV5-1, the J gene TRBJ2-1, with 14 nucleotides matching TRBD2. The germline V gene encodes CDR1 SGHRS and CDR2 YFSETQ. The CDR3 totals 16 residues. The V and J ends lost 4 bases and 5 bases, in that order; junction bases with no gene match: 5.

The chain couples TRBV7-2 to TRBJ2-1; 12 bases map to TRBD2. Germline trimming cut 0 bases from V and 10 bases from J; bases unmatched to any gene: 7. The CDR3 length is 16 residues. Germline V gene data show CDR1 as SGHTA and CDR2 as FQGNSA. Here the CDR3 reads CASSLAGLAGGLEQFF. The CDR3 DNA reads as TGTGCCAGCAGCTTAGCGGGGCTAGCGGGGGGGTTGGAGCAGTTCTTC. The full variable domain, rest sourced from reference TRBV7-2 and TRBJ2-1, is GAGVSQSPSNKVTEKGKDVELRCDPISGHTALYWYRQSLGQGLEFLIYFQGNSAPDKSGLPSDRFSAERTGGSVSTLTIQRTQQEDSAVYLCASSLAGLAGGLEQFFGPGTRLTVL.

The chain combines TRBV30 with TRBJ2-2; 11 bases match TRBD1. This CDR3 contains 18 residues. Germline trimming cut 2 bases from V and 7 bases from J; bases unmatched to any gene: 15. Germline CDR1 is GTSNPN and CDR2 is SVGIG (reference sequence). Here the CDR3 DNA reads TGTGCCTGGAGTCCCTATAGATGGGGACAGGGGGACGTCGGGGAGCTGTTTTTT. Its protein product is CAWSPYRWGQGDVGELFF. The entire variable domain, with the rest obtained from reference TRBV30 and TRBJ2-2, is as follows: SQTIHQWPATLVQPVGSPLSLECTVEGTSNPNLYWYRQAAGRGLQLLFYSVGIGQISSEVPQNLSASRPQDRQFILSSKKLLLSDSGFYLCAWSPYRWGQGDVGELFFGEGSRLTVL.

This clone was seen a few times. V usage is TRBV7-2 and J usage is TRBJ2-7; weak D call: TRBD2 (5 bases). Germline V gene data show CDR1 as SGHTA and CDR2 as FQGNSA. Trimming stripped 1 base from V and 1 base from J, with 11 bases between. CDR3 length equals 15 residues. As DNA, the CDR3 is TGTGCCAGCAGCTTAGTTCATGGGGAGTCCTACGAGCAGTACTTC. Its protein is CASSLVHGESYEQYF.

The chain joins TRBV15 to TRBJ2-1; 7 nucleotides match TRBD2. This CDR3 has 15 residues. Germline CDR1 reads LNHNV; CDR2 reads YYDKDF (reference sequence). The junction had 4 bases not matched to a gene; V was cut back by 4 bases and J by 1 base. This chain's CDR3 is CATSMGGGSYNEQFF. DNA for the CDR3: TGTGCCACCAGCATGGGGGGAGGGTCCTACAATGAGCAGTTCTTC.

The V gene is TRBV30, the J gene TRBJ2-7; D unresolved. CDR1 and CDR2 from the germline V gene are GTSNPN and SVGIG (reference sequence). This CDR3 region has 14 residues. V was cut by 2 bases and J by 2 bases, with 13 bases left in between. CDR3 coding DNA: TGTGCCTGGAGTTTGACATCCGACCCCTACGAGCAGTACTTC. It specifies CAWSLTSDPYEQYF. Combining the CDR3 with reference TRBV30 and TRBJ2-7 gives the whole variable domain SQTIHQWPATLVQPVGSPLSLECTVEGTSNPNLYWYRQAAGRGLQLLFYSVGIGQISSEVPQNLSASRPQDRQFILSSKKLLLSDSGFYLCAWSLTSDPYEQYFGPGTRLTVT.

This clone was recorded only once. The chain recombines TRBV28 with TRBJ1-5; D gene uncertain. The germline V gene has CDR1 MDHEN and CDR2 SYDVKM. Trimming removed 2 bases from V and 7 bases from J, with 15 bases in between. This CDR3 comprises 15 residues. This CDR3 reads CASSLVVSGRQPQHF. The CDR3 DNA reads as TGTGCCAGCAGTTTAGTGGTCTCGGGGAGGCAGCCCCAGCATTTT.

The chain is built from TRBV9 and TRBJ1-2; D is unclear. V lost 7 bases, J lost 2 bases, and 6 bases lay in between. Germline values: CDR1 SGDLS, CDR2 YYNGEE. The CDR3 extends over 11 amino acids. For the CDR3, the DNA is TGTGCCAGCTCGAGCAACTATGGCTACACCTTC. Its translation: CASSSNYGYTF.

The chain uses TRBV2 and TRBJ2-3; tentative D call: TRBD2 (7 bases). The CDR3 consists of 14 residues. V shed 7 bases and J shed 4 bases, with 15 bases lying between them. CDR1 and CDR2 (germline): SNHLY, FYNNEI. Here the CDR3 reads CASKVGGPSDTQYF. The CDR3 bases are TGTGCCAGCAAGGTGGGGGGGCCGTCAGATACGCAGTATTTT.

There are a few counts of this clone. The V gene is TRBV6-5, the J gene TRBJ1-4; a possible D gene is TRBD1 (5 bases). The length of the CDR3 is 15 residues. In germline, CDR1 is MNHEY, CDR2 SVGAGI. V was pared by 6 bases and J by 7 bases, with 18 bases between. CDR3 amino acids: CASSPLRGTGEKLFF. CDR3 bases: TGTGCCAGCAGCCCACTTCGGGGGACGGGTGAAAAACTGTTTTTT.